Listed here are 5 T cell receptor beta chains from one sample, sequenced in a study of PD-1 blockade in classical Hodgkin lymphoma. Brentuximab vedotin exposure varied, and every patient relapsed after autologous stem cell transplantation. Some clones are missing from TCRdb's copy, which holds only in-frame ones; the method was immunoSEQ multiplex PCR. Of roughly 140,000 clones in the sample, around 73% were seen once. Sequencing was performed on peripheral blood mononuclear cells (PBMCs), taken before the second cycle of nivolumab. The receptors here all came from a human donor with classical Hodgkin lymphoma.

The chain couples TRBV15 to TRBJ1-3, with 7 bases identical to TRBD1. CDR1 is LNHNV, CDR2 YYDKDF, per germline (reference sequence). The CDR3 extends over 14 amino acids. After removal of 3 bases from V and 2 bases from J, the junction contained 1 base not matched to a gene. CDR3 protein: CATSRTGTGNTIYF. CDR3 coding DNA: TGTGCCACCAGCAGGACAGGGACTGGAAACACCATATATTTT.

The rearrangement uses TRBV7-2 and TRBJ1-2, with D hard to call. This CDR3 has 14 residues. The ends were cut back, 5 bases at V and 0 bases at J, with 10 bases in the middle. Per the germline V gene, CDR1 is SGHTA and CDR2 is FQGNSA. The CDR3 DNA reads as TGTGCCAGCAGCAACACACGGACTAACTATGGCTACACCTTC. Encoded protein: CASSNTRTNYGYTF.

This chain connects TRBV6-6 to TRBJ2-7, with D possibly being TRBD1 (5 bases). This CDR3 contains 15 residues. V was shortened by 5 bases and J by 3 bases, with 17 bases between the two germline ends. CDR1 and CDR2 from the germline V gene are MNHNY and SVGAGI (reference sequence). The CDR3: CASSAPRSGNYEQYF. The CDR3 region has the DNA TGTGCCAGCAGTGCCCCGCGCTCAGGGAACTACGAGCAGTACTTC.

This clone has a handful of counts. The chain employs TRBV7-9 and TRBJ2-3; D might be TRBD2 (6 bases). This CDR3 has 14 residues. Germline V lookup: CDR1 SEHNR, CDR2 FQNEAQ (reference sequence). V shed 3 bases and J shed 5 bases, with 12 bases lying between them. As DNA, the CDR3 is TGTGCCAGCAGCTTCGGAGGGGTCCAAGATACGCAGTATTTT. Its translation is CASSFGGVQDTQYF. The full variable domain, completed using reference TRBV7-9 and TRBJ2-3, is DTGVSQNPRHKITKRGQNVTFRCDPISEHNRLYWYRQTLGQGPEFLTYFQNEAQLEKSRLLSDRFSAERPKGSFSTLEIQRTEQGDSAMYLCASSFGGVQDTQYFGPGTRLTVL.

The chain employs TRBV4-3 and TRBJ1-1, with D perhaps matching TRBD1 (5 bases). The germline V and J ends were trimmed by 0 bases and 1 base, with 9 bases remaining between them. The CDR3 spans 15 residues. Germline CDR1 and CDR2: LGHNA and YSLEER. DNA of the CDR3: TGCGCCAGCAGCCAAGATTGGGACTCGAACACTGAAGCTTTCTTT. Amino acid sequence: CASSQDWDSNTEAFF.